This T cell receptor beta chain was observed in a study of cytotoxic CD8 clonotypes in ibrutinib-treated CLL. General study points: Public clonotypes were uncommon and contracted or stayed stable on treatment.

Germline-derived CDR1 and CDR2 are MDHEN and SYDVKM. The germline V and J ends were trimmed by 3 bases and 6 bases, with 12 bases remaining between them. This CDR3 spans 14 amino acids. The table came from immunoSEQ multiplex PCR; TCRdb's copy has only in-frame clones and leaves some out. This table has over 250,000 clones, 76% appearing once. This clone was picked up a small number of times. The antigen is not known. The chain has TRBV28 and TRBJ1-5, with D possibly TRBD1 on 6 matching bases. The clonotype comes from a human donor with chronic lymphocytic leukemia. This specimen consisted of PBMCs, obtained at disease progression, from a patient treated with ibrutinib. CDR3: CASSFGRGGQPQHF. CDR3 bases: TGTGCCAGCAGTTTCGGCAGGGGTGGTCAGCCCCAGCATTTT. Based on the CDR3 plus reference TRBV28 and TRBJ1-5, the full variable domain is DVKVTQSSRYLVKRTGEKVFLECVQDMDHENMFWYRQDPGLGLRLIYFSYDVKMKEKGDIPEGYSVSREKKERFSLILESASTNQTSMYLCASSFGRGGQPQHFGDGTRLSIL.